This T cell receptor (beta chain) emerged from a study of technical replicates of blood from several donors. Using immunoSEQ multiplex PCR, the repertoire was profiled, and TCRdb retains in-frame clones only, with some absent. Of 65,000 to 80,000 clones listed, over 95% are singletons. CDR1 and CDR2 (germline): SGHTA, FQGNSA. J was trimmed by 4 bases and V by 5 bases; bases with no gene match: 8. CDR3 length equals 15 residues. This rearrangement joins TRBV7-2 to TRBJ2-1; 7 nucleotides align to TRBD1. The sequenced sample consisted of T cells isolated from PBMCs. The sequence was obtained from a human donor in good health. In DNA, the CDR3 is TGTGCCAGCAGCCCGACAGGGTACGGGTACAATGAGCAGTTCTTC. Translating it yields CASSPTGYGYNEQFF.